Detailed here is one T cell receptor beta chain. It was autoimmune disease history or systemic immunosuppression that excluded patients. This entry comes from a study of OX40 agonist ivuxolimab in advanced cancers. The CDR3 has 14 amino acids. Trimming took off 0 bases at V and 0 bases at J, with 7 bases between the two ends. Germline V gene lookup returns CDR1 SGHDT and CDR2 YYEEEE. Using immunoSEQ multiplex PCR, the repertoire was profiled, and TCRdb retains in-frame clones only, with some absent. The profile shows 45,000 to 50,000 clones, roughly nine tenths of them singletons. The clonotype was recovered from an adult with an advanced solid tumor such as melanoma, head and neck, liver or kidney cancer. This chain uses TRBV5-6 with TRBJ2-7; no reliable D call. Sequenced here: CD4+ or CD8+ T cells sorted from blood, sampled in a trial of the OX40 agonist ivuxolimab. The DNA of the CDR3 is TGTGCCAGCAGCTTGGAAGACGGCTCCTACGAGCAGTACTTC. This sequence encodes CASSLEDGSYEQYF. Supplemented by reference TRBV5-6 and TRBJ2-7, the full variable domain reads DAGVTQSPTHLIKTRGQQVTLRCSPKSGHDTVSWYQQALGQGPQFIFQYYEEEERQRGNFPDRFSGHQFPNYSSELNVNALLLGDSALYLCASSLEDGSYEQYFGPGTRLTVT.